This T cell receptor beta chain was retrieved from a study of T cell changes during pregnancy in multiple sclerosis. The CDR3 loop spans 12 amino acids. CDR1 and CDR2 (germline): MNHEY, SVGAGI. V shed 8 bases, J shed 8 bases, and the junction held 3 bases outside the gene matches. Assay used: immunoSEQ multiplex PCR; TCRdb lists only in-frame clones, some missing. The sample yields around 64,000 clones, about 90% seen once. The chain employs TRBV6-5 and TRBJ1-6; 7 nucleotides agree with TRBD1. Sequencing was performed on CD4+ T cells from peripheral blood mononuclear cells, taken after pregnancy. The clonotype originates from a female donor with multiple sclerosis, enrolled in a pregnancy study. The chain's CDR3 is CASATGDSPLHF. CDR3 nucleotides: TGTGCCAGCGCAACAGGGGATTCACCCCTCCACTTT.